This T cell receptor beta chain was captured in a study of cytomegalovirus exposure and HLA in healthy donors. The CDR3 runs 15 residues. The trim removed 1 base at V and 7 bases at J, leaving 4 bases unmatched. Per germline, CDR1 LGHNA and CDR2 YSLEER. Both 60 Vbeta primers and 13 Jbeta primers went into the PCR. The table came from immunoSEQ multiplex PCR; TCRdb's copy has only in-frame clones and leaves some out. The sample has about 77,000 clones; nearly 80% are singletons. Sequencing used PBMCs. The chain recombines TRBV4-3 with TRBJ2-1; TRBD2 aligns across 10 bases. This TCR was recovered from a man aged 40-50 years in good health and CMV-seronegative. In DNA, the CDR3 is TGCGCCAGCAGCCAAGCCCTAGCGGGAGTGAATGAGCAGTTCTTC. Residues: CASSQALAGVNEQFF.